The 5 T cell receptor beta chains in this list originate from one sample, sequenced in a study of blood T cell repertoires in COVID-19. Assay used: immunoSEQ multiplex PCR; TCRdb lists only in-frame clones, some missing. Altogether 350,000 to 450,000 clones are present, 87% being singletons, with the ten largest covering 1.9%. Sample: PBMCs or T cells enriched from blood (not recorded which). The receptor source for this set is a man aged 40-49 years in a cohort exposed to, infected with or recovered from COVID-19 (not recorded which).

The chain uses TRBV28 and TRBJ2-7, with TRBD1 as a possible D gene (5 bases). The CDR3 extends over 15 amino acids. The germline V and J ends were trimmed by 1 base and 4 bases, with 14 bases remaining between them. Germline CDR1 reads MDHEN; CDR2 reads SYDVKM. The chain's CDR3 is CASSLSAPGPYEQYF. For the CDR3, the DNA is TGTGCCAGCAGTTTATCGGCACCAGGGCCGTACGAGCAGTACTTC.

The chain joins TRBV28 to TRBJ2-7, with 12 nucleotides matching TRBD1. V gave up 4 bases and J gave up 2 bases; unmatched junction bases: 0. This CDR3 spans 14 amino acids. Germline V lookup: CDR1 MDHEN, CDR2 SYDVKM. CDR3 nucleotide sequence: TGTGCCAGCAGTTGGGACAGGGGGCCCTACGAGCAGTACTTC. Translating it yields CASSWDRGPYEQYF.

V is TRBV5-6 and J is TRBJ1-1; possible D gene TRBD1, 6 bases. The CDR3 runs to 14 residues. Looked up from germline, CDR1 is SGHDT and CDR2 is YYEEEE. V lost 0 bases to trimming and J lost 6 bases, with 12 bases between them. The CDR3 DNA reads TGTGCCAGCAGCTTGGGTAACAGGGCGCCTGAAGCTTTCTTT. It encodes CASSLGNRAPEAFF.

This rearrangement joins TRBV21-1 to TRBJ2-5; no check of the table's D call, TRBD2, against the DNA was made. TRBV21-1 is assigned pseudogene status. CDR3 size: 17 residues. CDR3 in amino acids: CASSKGSKRELEETQYF. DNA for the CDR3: TGTGCCAGCAGCAAAGGATCTAAGCGGGAGCTAGAAGAGACCCAGTACTTC.

The CDR3 region is CASSSYGPGNTIYF. The CDR3 coding sequence is TGTGCCAGCAGCTCGTATGGCCCAGGAAACACCATATATTTT. V is TRBV7-8 and J is TRBJ1-3, with D uncertain. Trimming left V 4 bases short and J 4 bases short, with 11 bases between. The CDR3 totals 14 residues. Germline V lookup: CDR1 SGHVS, CDR2 FQNEAQ. Variable domain in full (rest from reference TRBV7-8 and TRBJ1-3): GAGVSQSPRYKVAKRGQDVALRCDPISGHVSLFWYQQALGQGPEFLTYFQNEAQLDKSGLPSDRFFAERPEGSVSTLKIQRTQQEDSAVYLCASSSYGPGNTIYFGEGSWLTVV.